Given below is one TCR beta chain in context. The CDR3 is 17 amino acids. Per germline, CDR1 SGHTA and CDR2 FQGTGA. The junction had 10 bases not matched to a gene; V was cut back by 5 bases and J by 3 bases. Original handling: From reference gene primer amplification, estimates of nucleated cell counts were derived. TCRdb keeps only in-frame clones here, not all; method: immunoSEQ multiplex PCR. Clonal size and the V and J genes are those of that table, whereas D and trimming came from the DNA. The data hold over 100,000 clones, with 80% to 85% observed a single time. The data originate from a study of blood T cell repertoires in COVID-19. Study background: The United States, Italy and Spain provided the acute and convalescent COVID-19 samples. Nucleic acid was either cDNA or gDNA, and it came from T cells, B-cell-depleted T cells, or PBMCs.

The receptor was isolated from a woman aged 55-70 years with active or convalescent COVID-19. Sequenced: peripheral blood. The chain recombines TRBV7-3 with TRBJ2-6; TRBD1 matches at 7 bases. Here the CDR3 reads CASSPQGGVFGANVLTF. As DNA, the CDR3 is TGTGCCAGCAGCCCACAAGGGGGCGTTTTTGGGGCCAACGTCCTGACTTTC.